A selection of T cell receptor beta chains follows, all from one sample in a study of shared clonotypes between healthy human individuals. The assay was immunoSEQ multiplex PCR, and TCRdb's table has in-frame clones only and misses some. The sample consists of 700,000 or so clones, around 72% of them appearing once. Sequencing input: memory CD4+ T cells sorted from blood. These receptor sequences come from a woman aged 25 to 39 in good health. Both conserved end residues are part of each CDR3. A D gene is named only where the DNA matches it firmly. Clone size, where shown, is once, few, many, or a class for clones that have expanded.

d_gene	v_gene	abundance	j_gene	CDR3aa	CDR3nt
TRBD1	TRBV6-6	.	TRBJ2-1	CASSRDRYNEQFF	TGTGCCAGCAGCCGGGACAGATACAATGAGCAGTTCTTC
TRBD2	TRBV2	few	TRBJ2-5	CASSATSGRETQYF	TGTGCCAGCAGTGCTACTAGCGGGAGGGAGACCCAGTACTTC
TRBD2	TRBV6-5	.	TRBJ2-3	CASIPSGRGDTQYF	TGTGCCAGCATCCCGAGCGGGAGGGGAGATACGCAGTATTTT
.	TRBV19	.	TRBJ2-2	CASTPGPRGGELFF	TGTGCCAGTACCCCGGGCCCGAGGGGCGGGGAGCTGTTTTTT
.	TRBV2	.	TRBJ1-1	CASREGEDTEAFF	TGTGCCAGCAGGGAGGGGGAGGACACTGAAGCTTTCTTT
.	TRBV11-1	.	TRBJ2-2	CASSRGEYTGELFF	TGTGCCAGCAGTCGCGGAGAATACACCGGGGAGCTGTTTTTT
TRBD2	TRBV5-8	.	TRBJ2-2	CASSSGLADTGELFF	TGTGCCAGCAGCTCGGGTCTAGCGGACACCGGGGAGCTGTTTTTT
.	TRBV9	.	TRBJ1-5	CASSVDGDQPQHF	TGTGCCAGCAGCGTAGACGGGGATCAGCCCCAGCATTTT
TRBD2	TRBV2	.	TRBJ2-7	CASSGTSVSYEQYF	TGTGCCAGCAGTGGGACTAGCGTTTCCTACGAGCAGTACTTC
TRBD1	TRBV5-5	once	TRBJ1-3	CASSLGWTGPGNTIYF	TGTGCCAGCAGCTTGGGTTGGACAGGCCCTGGAAACACCATATATTTT
.	TRBV11-2	.	TRBJ1-1	CASSSSDRNTEAFF	TGTGCCAGCAGCTCCTCAGACAGGAACACTGAAGCTTTCTTT
TRBD1	TRBV28	.	TRBJ1-2	CASSQGASHYGYTF	TGTGCCAGCAGTCAGGGGGCGAGCCACTATGGCTACACCTTC
.	TRBV9	.	TRBJ1-4	CASSVGGTGEKLFF	TGTGCCAGCAGCGTAGGTGGGACCGGTGAAAAACTGTTTTTT
.	TRBV6-1	.	TRBJ2-3	CASSEDAGPDTQYF	TGTGCCAGCAGTGAAGATGCAGGGCCGGATACGCAGTATTTT
.	TRBV29-1	.	TRBJ2-1	CSVQGNEQFF	TGCAGCGTCCAGGGAAATGAGCAGTTCTTC
TRBD1	TRBV19	.	TRBJ1-5	CASKKQGAGVNQPQHF	TGTGCCAGTAAAAAACAGGGGGCTGGGGTCAATCAGCCCCAGCATTTT
TRBD2	TRBV7-6	.	TRBJ2-5	CASSLLAGASETQYF	TGTGCCAGCAGTCTTCTAGCGGGAGCATCGGAGACCCAGTACTTC
TRBD2	TRBV18	.	TRBJ2-7	CASSPLAGGLHEQYF	TGTGCCAGCTCACCCCTAGCGGGAGGGCTCCACGAGCAGTACTTC